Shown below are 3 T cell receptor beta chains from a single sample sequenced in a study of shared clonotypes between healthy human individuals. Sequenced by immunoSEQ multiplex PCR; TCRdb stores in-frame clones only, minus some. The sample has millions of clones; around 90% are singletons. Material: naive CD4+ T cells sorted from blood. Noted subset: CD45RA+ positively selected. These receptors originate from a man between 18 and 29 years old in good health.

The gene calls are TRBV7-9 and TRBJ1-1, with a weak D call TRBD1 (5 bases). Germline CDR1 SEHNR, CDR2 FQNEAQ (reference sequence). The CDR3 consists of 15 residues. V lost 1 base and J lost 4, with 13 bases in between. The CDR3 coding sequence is TGTGCCAGCAGCTTAGAATTTCCGGGGGTCACTGAAGCTTTCTTT. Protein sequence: CASSLEFPGVTEAFF.

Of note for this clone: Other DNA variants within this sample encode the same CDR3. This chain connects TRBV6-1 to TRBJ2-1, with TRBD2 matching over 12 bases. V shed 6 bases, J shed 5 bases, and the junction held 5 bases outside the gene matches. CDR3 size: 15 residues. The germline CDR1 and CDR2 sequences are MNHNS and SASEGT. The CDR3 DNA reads TGTGCCAGCAGCCTACTAGCGGGAGGAAACAATGAGCAGTTCTTC. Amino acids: CASSLLAGGNNEQFF.

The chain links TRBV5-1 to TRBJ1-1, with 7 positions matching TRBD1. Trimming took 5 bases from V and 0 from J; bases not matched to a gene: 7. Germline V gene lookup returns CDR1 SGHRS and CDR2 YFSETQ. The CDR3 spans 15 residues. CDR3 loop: CASRVRDRVNTEAFF. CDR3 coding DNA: TGCGCCAGCAGGGTGAGGGACAGAGTGAACACTGAAGCTTTCTTT.